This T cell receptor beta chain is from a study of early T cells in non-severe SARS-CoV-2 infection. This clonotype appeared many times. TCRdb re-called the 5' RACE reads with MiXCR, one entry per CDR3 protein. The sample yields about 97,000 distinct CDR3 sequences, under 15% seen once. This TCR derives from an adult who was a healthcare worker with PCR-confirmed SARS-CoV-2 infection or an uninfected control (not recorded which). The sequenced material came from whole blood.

This CDR3 is CASKGQGPFGNTIYF. As DNA, the CDR3 is TGTGCCAGCAAGGGACAGGGCCCTTTTGGAAACACCATATATTTT. This sequence joins TRBV6-5 and TRBJ1-3; 9 nucleotides agree with TRBD1. This CDR3 spans 15 amino acids. With V trimmed by 7 bases and J by 3 bases, 7 bases remained unmatched. CDR1 is MNHEY and CDR2 is SVGAGI in the germline V gene.